A single sample gave rise to the 6 T cell receptor beta chains below, sequenced in a study of human T cells and chemical hapten exposure. Before extraction, the whole blood was not fractionated, and total RNA was taken from it. Individual cDNA molecules (in the library) carried attached unique molecular identifiers. TCRdb redid the calling of the reads with MiXCR, one entry per CDR3 protein. The sample includes about 120,000 distinct CDR3 sequences, roughly 8.5% of them seen just once. The sample taken for sequencing was whole blood. These receptors were taken from a human donor in good health. Some clones in this sample may be carry-over from other donors' samples.

The chain has TRBV25-1 and TRBJ2-5; D is possibly TRBD1 or TRBD2 (5 bases each). The CDR3 sequence is 14 residues long. V was shortened by 4 bases and J by 5 bases, with 14 bases between the two germline ends. Germline-derived CDR1 and CDR2 are MGHDK and SYGVNS. The CDR3 nucleotides are TGTGCCAGCAGTGGGTATAAGGGACCCGAGACCCAGTACTTC. Protein product: CASSGYKGPETQYF.

The CDR3 bases are TGTGCCAGCAGTTACTCGAGGCAGGGTTTCGAGCAGTACTTC. Translating gives CASSYSRQGFEQYF. The chain carries TRBV6-5 and TRBJ2-7; D is possibly TRBD1 (5 bases). The V end lost 0 bases, the J end lost 6 bases, and 12 bases lay between the germline ends. This CDR3 contains 14 residues. Germline V CDR1 and CDR2: MNHEY, SVGAGI.

The sample holds a few counts of this clonotype. The chain links TRBV3-1 to TRBJ2-7, with D possibly matching TRBD2 (6 bases). This CDR3 has 16 amino acids. Trimming left V 1 base short and J 0 bases short, with 13 bases between. In germline, CDR1 is LGHDT, CDR2 YNNKEL (reference sequence). The chain's CDR3 is CASSQGLARSSYEQYF. The CDR3 DNA reads as TGTGCCAGCAGCCAAGGCCTAGCGCGAAGCTCCTACGAGCAGTACTTC.

Many counts were recorded for this clonotype. The chain carries TRBV27 and TRBJ1-2, with no clear D. Trimming removed 1 base at V and 6 bases at J, with 9 bases between. The germline V gene encodes CDR1 MNHEY and CDR2 SMNVEV (reference sequence). The CDR3 is made up of 13 amino acids. The CDR3 loop is CASSLLGSDGYTF. The CDR3 nucleotides read TGTGCCAGCAGTTTATTGGGGTCGGATGGCTACACCTTC.

This clonotype was counted many times. DNA for the CDR3: TGTGCCAGCAGTTACGTTAGCGGGGGAAACACCGGGGAGCTGTTTTTT. Translating it yields CASSYVSGGNTGELFF. V is TRBV6-2 or TRBV6-3 and J is TRBJ2-2, with 9 nucleotides matching TRBD2. The CDR3 has 16 residues. Germline V lookup: CDR1 MNHEY, CDR2 SVGEGT. V shed 2 bases, J shed 2 bases, and the junction held 3 bases outside the gene matches.

The J gene is TRBJ2-7, the V gene TRBV27; TRBD1 matches 12 bases. Germline CDR1 reads MNHEY; CDR2 reads SMNVEV (reference sequence). CDR3 length: 17 amino acids. Trimming removed 3 bases from V and 6 bases from J; junction bases left unmatched: 12. The CDR3 coding sequence is TGTGCCAGCAGTTTTCTTGGGACAGGGGGCGTCGGCGGCGAGCAGTACTTC. Translating gives CASSFLGTGGVGGEQYF.